This TCR beta chain was observed in a study of early stage breast cancer tumors (TCRdb year 2017). Background on the whole study: Of the roughly 15 invasive breast tumors, approximately 11 were found to be estrogen receptor-positive, progesterone receptor-positive and HER2-negative. Of the roughly twelve ER+/PR+/HER2- tumors, eight were classified as invasive ductal carcinomas and four as invasive lobular carcinomas. On average, each sample had roughly 9.7-fold read coverage. The samples as a whole yielded around 2.5 million detected templates, corresponding to roughly 1.1 million unique clonotypes.

As encoded in the germline V gene, CDR1 is LGHNA while CDR2 is YNFKEQ. V sheds 0 bases and J sheds 8 bases, leaving 16 bases between their ends. Including the terminal cysteine and phenylalanine, the CDR3 comprises 15 residues. CDR3 DNA is the only sequence kept; it has 45 bases, read in frame from the first base. On this clone itself: Its specific antigen is unknown. No much larger clone exists at a distance of one base, and base qualities are not known.

The study profiled bulk TCR beta-chain repertoires in matched peripheral blood, tumor and adjacent normal breast tissue taken from approximately 15 patients with early-stage breast cancer. Before surgery, whole blood (roughly 4.5-11 mL) was collected into EDTA tubes and processed within 2 hours. Ficoll-Paque centrifugation in SepMate-50 tubes was used to isolate peripheral blood mononuclear cells. For storage in liquid nitrogen, PBMCs were cryopreserved as aliquots of roughly 1.9 to 4.5 million cells in about 90% FBS with around 10% DMSO. The Qiagen AllPrep DNA/RNA Mini kit was used for genomic DNA extraction. Study-wide findings and limitations: The small cohort size prevented analysis by tumor subtype. Greater similarity was observed between blood and normal breast repertoires than between blood and tumor repertoires, and tumor was distinguished from normal in 14 of 16 patients when each tissue was compared with blood. Roughly 2.6-fold higher T cell density and higher clonality were observed in tumors than in adjacent normal breast tissue. Bulk genomic DNA sequencing of unsorted cells missed chain pairing and functional markers such as CD4, CD8 and FOXP3. Enriched TCRB sequences shared across patients were mostly commonly generated sequences, unlikely to play an important role in the tumor microenvironment.

Two independent genomic DNA replicates were amplified for each sample, with roughly 0.5 ug used for blood and approximately 1.5 ug for tumor or normal breast. TCRB sequencing of genomic DNA was carried out with the ImmunoSeq Intro kit according to the manufacturer's instructions. For absolute quantification, the roughly 30-cycle multiplex PCR included proprietary primers along with spike-in control sequences. An 87-bp fragment spanning the CDR3 and flanking V and J genes was sequenced with single-end 150-bp reads. Each lane of an Illumina MiSeq using version 3.0 chemistry carried seven multiplexed samples, with two replicates per sample. In the source study's methods: The vendor's proprietary pipeline processed the raw data and merged both replicates into a single result for each sample. To define clonotypes, the study grouped productive rearrangements that shared the V-gene family, CDR3 amino acid sequence and J-gene segment. Clonality was calculated as 1 minus the normalized Shannon entropy (Pielou evenness) of TCRB abundances. T cell density was estimated as total templates divided by the number of input cells, with the number of input cells inferred from the DNA input amount. Recon with default parameters was used to estimate total repertoire diversity and clonality. A clonotype was considered tumor-enriched if its abundance in tumor exceeded 0.1% and was at least 32-fold higher than its abundance in normal breast. This immuneACCESS table, as held by TCRdb, lists in-frame sequences with V and J called but not all clones. Of the missing ones, under half trace to an unresolved V gene in checked studies; the others have no known cause. For V, J and clone size, that table is used; D and trimming come from the DNA. This sample comprises 25,000 to 35,000 clones, around 70% of them detected only once. Clones ranked in the top ten supply 33% of the sample.

The rearrangement combines TRBV4-2 with TRBJ1-2; there is no confident call for the D gene. The sequenced material came from blood. This receptor was obtained from a person aged 50-59 years with breast cancer. Read as DNA, the sequence is TGTGCCAGCAGCCAAGATCGAGGCAGCTTATCGGGCTACACCTTC. This encodes CASSQDRGSLSGYTF.